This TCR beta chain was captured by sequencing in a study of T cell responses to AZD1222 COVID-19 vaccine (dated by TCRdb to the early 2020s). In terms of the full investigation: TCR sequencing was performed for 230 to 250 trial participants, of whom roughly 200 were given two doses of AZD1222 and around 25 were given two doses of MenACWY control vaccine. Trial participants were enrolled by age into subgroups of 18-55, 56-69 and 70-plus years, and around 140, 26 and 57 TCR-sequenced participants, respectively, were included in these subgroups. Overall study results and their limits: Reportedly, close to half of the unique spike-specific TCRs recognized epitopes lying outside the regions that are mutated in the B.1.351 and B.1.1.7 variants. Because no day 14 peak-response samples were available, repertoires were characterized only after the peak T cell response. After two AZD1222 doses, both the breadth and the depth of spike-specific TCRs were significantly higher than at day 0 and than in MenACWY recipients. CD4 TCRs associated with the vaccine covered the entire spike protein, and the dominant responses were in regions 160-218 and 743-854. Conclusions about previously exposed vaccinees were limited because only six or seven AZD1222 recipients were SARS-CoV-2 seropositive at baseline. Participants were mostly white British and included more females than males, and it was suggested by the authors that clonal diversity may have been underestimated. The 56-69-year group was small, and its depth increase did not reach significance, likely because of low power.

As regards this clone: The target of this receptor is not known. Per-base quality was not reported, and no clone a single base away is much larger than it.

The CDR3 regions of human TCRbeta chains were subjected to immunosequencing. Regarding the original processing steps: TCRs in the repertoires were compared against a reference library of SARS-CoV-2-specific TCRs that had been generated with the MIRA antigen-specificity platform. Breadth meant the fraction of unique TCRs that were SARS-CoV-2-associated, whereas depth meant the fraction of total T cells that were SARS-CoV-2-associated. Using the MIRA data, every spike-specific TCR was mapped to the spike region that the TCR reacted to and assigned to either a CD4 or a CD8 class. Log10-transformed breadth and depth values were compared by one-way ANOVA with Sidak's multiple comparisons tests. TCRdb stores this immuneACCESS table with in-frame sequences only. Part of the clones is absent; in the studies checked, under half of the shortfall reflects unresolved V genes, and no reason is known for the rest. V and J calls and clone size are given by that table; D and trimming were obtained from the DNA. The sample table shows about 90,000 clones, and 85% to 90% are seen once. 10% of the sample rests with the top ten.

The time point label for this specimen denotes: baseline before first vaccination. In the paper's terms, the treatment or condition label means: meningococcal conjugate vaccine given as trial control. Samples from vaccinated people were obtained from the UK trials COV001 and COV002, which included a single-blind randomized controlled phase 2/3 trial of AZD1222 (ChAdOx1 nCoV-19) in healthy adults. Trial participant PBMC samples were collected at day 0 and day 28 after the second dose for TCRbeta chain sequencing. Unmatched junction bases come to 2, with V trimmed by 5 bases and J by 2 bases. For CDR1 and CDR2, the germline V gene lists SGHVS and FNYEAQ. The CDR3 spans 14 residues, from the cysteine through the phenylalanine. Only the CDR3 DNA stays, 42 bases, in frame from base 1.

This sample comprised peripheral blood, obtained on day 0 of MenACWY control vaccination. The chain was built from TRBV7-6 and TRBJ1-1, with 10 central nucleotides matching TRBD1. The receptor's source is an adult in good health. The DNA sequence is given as TGTGCCAGCAGCCGGACAGGGGGTAACACTGAAGCTTTCTTT. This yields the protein CASSRTGGNTEAFF.